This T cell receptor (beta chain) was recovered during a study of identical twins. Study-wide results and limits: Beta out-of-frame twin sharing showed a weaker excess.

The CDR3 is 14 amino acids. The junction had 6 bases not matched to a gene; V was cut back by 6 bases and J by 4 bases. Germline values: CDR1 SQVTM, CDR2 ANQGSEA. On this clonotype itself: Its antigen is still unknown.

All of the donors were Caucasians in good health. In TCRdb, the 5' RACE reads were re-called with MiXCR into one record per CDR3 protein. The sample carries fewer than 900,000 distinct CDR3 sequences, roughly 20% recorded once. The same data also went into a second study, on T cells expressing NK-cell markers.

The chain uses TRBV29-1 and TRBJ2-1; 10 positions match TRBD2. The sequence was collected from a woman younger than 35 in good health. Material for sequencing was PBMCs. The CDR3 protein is CSVIAGGLYNEQFF. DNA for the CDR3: TGCAGCGTAATAGCGGGGGGTTTATACAATGAGCAGTTCTTC.